Sequencing of this TCR beta chain was carried out in a study of blood T cell repertoires in COVID-19. The overall study: Sample material is recorded as cDNA or gDNA derived from T cells, B-cell-depleted T cells, or PBMCs.

From germline, CDR1 is SGDLS and CDR2 YYNGEE. The ends lost 0 bases at V and 0 bases at J; junction bases unmatched: 3. CDR3 size: 15 residues. Measured with immunoSEQ multiplex PCR; TCRdb has only the in-frame clones, and not every one. Of approximately 150,000 clones listed, about 89% were seen once; the top ten hold around 18%. V usage is TRBV9 and J usage is TRBJ2-7, with TRBD2 matching 7 bases. Sequencing input: peripheral blood. This clonotype was obtained from a man between 50 and 59 years old with active or convalescent COVID-19. The CDR3 nucleotides read TGTGCCAGCAGCGTAGGGGTAGCGGGCTCCTACGAGCAGTACTTC. It specifies CASSVGVAGSYEQYF.